A selection of T cell receptor beta chains follows, all from one sample in a study of blood T cells in healthy people across ages. From the 5' RACE reads, TCRdb called clonotypes with MiXCR, one entry per CDR3 protein. The sample lists under 950,000 distinct CDR3 sequences, over 20% seen once, with around 21% in the top ten. The specimen was blood. These receptors all stem from a man aged 65 to 79 in good health. The CDR3 runs from the conserved cysteine through the conserved F or W. D genes are given only for firm matches. A clone size is listed for some rows: how often the clone was seen (once, few, many), or a class if it is expanded.

CASSVTGTGLYEQYF	TGTGCCAGCAGCGTTACCGGGACAGGGCTCTACGAGCAGTACTTC	TRBD1	few	TRBV3-1	TRBJ2-7
CASSQDKLYRQDNSNYGYTF	TGTGCCAGCAGCCAAGATAAGTTATATAGACAGGACAACTCCAACTATGGCTACACCTTC	NA	few	TRBV14	TRBJ1-2
CASSLYGELFF	TGTGCCAGCAGCTTATACGGGGAGCTGTTTTTT	NA	NA	TRBV7-2	TRBJ2-2
CSVERGQETQYF	TGCAGCGTTGAAAGGGGCCAAGAGACCCAGTACTTC	NA	many	TRBV29-1	TRBJ2-5
CAISDYGGRGAGNNEQFF	TGTGCCATCAGTGATTACGGGGGGCGGGGGGCCGGGAACAATGAGCAGTTCTTC	TRBD2	NA	TRBV10-3	TRBJ2-1
CASTPTDRGGYEQYF	TGTGCCAGCACCCCAACCGATAGGGGAGGGTACGAGCAGTACTTC	TRBD2	few	TRBV28	TRBJ2-7
CASSEEQGRPNYGYTF	TGTGCCAGCAGCGAGGAACAGGGGCGCCCTAACTATGGCTACACCTTC	TRBD1	many	TRBV13	TRBJ1-2
CASSFGLRGGELFF	TGTGCCAGCAGCTTCGGCCTAAGGGGCGGGGAGCTGTTTTTT	NA	NA	TRBV7-9	TRBJ2-2
CASSLEVGRSSYNEQFF	TGTGCCAGCAGCTTAGAAGTGGGCCGAAGCTCCTACAATGAGCAGTTCTTC	NA	NA	TRBV7-2	TRBJ2-1
CASSRDRSYNEQFF	TGTGCCAGCTCACGGGACAGATCCTACAATGAGCAGTTCTTC	TRBD1	few	TRBV18	TRBJ2-1
CASTINDQPQHF	TGTGCCAGCACTATTAACGATCAGCCCCAGCATTTT	NA	NA	TRBV12-3/TRBV12-4	TRBJ1-5
CATSDAASGRSYNEQFF	TGTGCCACCAGTGACGCGGCTAGCGGCCGCTCCTACAATGAGCAGTTCTTC	TRBD2	NA	TRBV24-1	TRBJ2-1
CASSIVGLAGAPSLNEQFF	TGTGCCAGTAGTATAGTGGGACTAGCGGGAGCCCCTTCCCTCAATGAGCAGTTCTTC	TRBD2	NA	TRBV19	TRBJ2-1
CASRTSGGPFNF	TGTGCCAGCAGGACTAGCGGGGGTCCATTCAACTTC	TRBD2	NA	TRBV9	TRBJ2-5
CASSLRGLGPGEQFF	TGCGCCAGCAGCTTGAGGGGACTAGGACCGGGTGAGCAGTTCTTC	TRBD2	few	TRBV5-1	TRBJ2-1